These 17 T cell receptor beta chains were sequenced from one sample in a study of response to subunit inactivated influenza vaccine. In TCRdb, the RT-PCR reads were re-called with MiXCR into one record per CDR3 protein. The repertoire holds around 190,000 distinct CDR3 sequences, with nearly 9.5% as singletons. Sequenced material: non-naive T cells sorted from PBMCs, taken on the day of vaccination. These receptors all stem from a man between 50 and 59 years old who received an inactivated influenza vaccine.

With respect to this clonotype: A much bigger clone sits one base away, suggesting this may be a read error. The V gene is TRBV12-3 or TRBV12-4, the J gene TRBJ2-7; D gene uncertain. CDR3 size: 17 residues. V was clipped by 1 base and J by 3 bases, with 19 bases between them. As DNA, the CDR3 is TGTGCCAGCAGTTTAGGTGTTGAGTCTACTCTCTGCTACGAGCAGTACTTC. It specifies CASSLGVESTLCYEQYF.

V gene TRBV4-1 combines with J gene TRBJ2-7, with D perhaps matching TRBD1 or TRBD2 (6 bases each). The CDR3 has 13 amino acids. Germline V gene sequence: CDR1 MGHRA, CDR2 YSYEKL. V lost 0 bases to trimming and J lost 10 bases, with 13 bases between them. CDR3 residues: CASSQEPGGVQYF. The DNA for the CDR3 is TGCGCCAGCAGCCAAGAGCCCGGGGGCGTACAGTACTTC.

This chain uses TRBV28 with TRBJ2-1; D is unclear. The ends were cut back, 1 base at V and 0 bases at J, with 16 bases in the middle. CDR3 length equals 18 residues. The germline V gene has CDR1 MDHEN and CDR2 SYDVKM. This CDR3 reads CASSLSPFLGSSYNEQFF. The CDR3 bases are TGTGCCAGCAGTTTATCCCCCTTCCTTGGTAGCTCCTACAATGAGCAGTTCTTC.

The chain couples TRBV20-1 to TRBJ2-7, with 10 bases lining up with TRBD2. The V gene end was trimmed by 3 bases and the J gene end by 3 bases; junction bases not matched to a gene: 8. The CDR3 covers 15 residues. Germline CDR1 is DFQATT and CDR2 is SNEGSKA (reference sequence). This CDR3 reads CSASGASGSNYEQYF. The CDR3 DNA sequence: TGCAGTGCTAGTGGGGCTAGCGGGAGCAACTACGAGCAGTACTTC.

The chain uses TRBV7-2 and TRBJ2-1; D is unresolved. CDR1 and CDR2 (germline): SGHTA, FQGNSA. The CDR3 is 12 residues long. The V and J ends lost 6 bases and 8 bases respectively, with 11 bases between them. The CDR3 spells CASRASGYEQFF. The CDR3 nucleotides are TGTGCCAGCAGGGCATCGGGCTATGAGCAGTTCTTC.

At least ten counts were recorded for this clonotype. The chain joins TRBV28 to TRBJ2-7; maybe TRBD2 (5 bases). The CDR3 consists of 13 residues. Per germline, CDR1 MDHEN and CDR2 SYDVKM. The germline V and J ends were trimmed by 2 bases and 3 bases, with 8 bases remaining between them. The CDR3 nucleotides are TGTGCCAGCAGTTTAAGAGGGCTCTACGAGCAGTACTTC. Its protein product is CASSLRGLYEQYF. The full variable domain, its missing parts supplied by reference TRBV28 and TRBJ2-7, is DVKVTQSSRYLVKRTGEKVFLECVQDMDHENMFWYRQDPGLGLRLIYFSYDVKMKEKGDIPEGYSVSREKKERFSLILESASTNQTSMYLCASSLRGLYEQYFGPGTRLTVT.

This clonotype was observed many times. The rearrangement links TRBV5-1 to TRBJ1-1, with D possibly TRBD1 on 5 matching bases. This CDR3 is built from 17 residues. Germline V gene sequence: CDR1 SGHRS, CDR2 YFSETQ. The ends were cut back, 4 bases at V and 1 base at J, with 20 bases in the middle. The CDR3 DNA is TGCGCCAGCAGCCGCGGGGGATGGGAATCAAGGAACACTGAAGCTTTCTTT. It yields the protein CASSRGGWESRNTEAFF.

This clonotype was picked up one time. CDR3 sequence reads: CASSIVLPQGTDSYGYTF. The CDR3 region has the DNA TGTGCCAGTAGTATCGTATTACCTCAAGGGACAGATTCCTATGGCTACACCTTC. This chain links TRBV19 with TRBJ1-2, with TRBD1 matching 7 bases. The V gene end was trimmed by 3 bases and the J gene end by 4 bases; junction bases not matched to a gene: 17. CDR1 is LNHDA, CDR2 SQIVND, per germline (reference sequence). The CDR3 has 18 amino acids.

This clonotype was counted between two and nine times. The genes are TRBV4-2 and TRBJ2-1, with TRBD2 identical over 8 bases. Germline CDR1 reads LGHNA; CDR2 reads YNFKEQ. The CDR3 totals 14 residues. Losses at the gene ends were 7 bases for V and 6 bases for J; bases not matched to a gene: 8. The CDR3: CASTFREGLNEQFF. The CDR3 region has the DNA TGTGCCAGCACATTCCGGGAGGGCCTCAATGAGCAGTTCTTC.

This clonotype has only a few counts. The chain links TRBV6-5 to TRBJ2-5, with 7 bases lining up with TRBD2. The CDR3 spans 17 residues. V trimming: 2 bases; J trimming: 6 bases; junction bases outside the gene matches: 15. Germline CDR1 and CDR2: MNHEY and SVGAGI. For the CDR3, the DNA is TGTGCCAGCAGTTACACCCCTTGGGCGGGGGTCGGGAAGACCCAGTACTTC. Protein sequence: CASSYTPWAGVGKTQYF.

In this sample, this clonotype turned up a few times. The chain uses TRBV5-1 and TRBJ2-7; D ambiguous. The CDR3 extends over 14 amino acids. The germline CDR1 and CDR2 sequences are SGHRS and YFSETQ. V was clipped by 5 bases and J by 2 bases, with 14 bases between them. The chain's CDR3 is CASRPIPETYEQYF. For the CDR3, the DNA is TGCGCCAGCAGACCCATTCCAGAGACCTACGAGCAGTACTTC.

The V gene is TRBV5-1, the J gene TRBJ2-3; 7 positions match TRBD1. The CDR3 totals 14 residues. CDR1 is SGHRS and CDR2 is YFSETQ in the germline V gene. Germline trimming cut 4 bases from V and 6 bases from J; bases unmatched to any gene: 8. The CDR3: CASSLRQGPDTQYF. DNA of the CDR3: TGCGCCAGCAGCCTTAGACAGGGCCCGGATACGCAGTATTTT.

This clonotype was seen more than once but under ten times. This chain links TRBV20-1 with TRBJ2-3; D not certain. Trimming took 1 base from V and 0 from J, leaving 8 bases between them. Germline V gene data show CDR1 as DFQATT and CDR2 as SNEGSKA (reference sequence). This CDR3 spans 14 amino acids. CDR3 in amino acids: CSARVGGSTDTQYF. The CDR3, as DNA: TGCAGTGCTAGAGTTGGCGGAAGCACAGATACGCAGTATTTT.

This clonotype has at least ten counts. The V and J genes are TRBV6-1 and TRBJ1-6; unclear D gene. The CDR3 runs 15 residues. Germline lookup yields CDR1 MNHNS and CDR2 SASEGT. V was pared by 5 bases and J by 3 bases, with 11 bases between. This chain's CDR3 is CASSPPKNYNSPLHF. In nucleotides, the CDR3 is TGTGCCAGCAGTCCACCGAAGAACTATAATTCACCCCTCCACTTT.

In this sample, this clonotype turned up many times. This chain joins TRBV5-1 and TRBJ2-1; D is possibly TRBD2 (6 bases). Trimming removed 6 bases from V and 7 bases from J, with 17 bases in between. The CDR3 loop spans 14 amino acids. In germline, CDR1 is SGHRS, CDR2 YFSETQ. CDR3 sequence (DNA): TGCGCCAGCAACCCCCCAGGTCGGGGGAATGAGCAGTTCTTC. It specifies CASNPPGRGNEQFF.

CDR3 nucleotides: TGTGCCATCAGTGAGTCGGAGGCAGGAGGGGGCCAGCCCCAGCATTTT. It is translated as CAISESEAGGGQPQHF. The rearrangement joins TRBV10-3 to TRBJ1-5; 7 nucleotides line up with TRBD1. Germline values: CDR1 ENHRY, CDR2 SYGVKD. V gave up 0 bases and J gave up 7 bases; unmatched junction bases: 9. The CDR3 sequence is 16 residues long.

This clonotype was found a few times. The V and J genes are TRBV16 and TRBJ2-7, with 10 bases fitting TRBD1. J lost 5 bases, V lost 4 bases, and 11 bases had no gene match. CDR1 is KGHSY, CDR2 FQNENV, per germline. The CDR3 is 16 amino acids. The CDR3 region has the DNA TGTGCCAGCAGCCCACCCGGACAGGGGGTTAGGAACGAGCAGTACTTC. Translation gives CASSPPGQGVRNEQYF.